This T cell receptor beta chain was recovered during a study of OX40 agonist ivuxolimab in advanced cancers. About the research overall: Intravenous ivuxolimab was administered to patients every 2 weeks at 0.01 to 10 mg/kg. Antecedent anti-PD-1, anti-PD-L1 or anti-CTLA-4 therapy was permissible, with 30% to 50% having received some.

CDR3 size: 15 residues. From germline, CDR1 is MNHEY and CDR2 SVGAGI. V gave up 4 bases and J gave up 4 bases; unmatched junction bases: 7. The protocol was immunoSEQ multiplex PCR, while the TCRdb copy is restricted to in-frame clones and leaves out a portion. The top ten clones hold 15% of a sample with some 45,000 clones, around 88% of them seen once. This material consisted of CD4+ or CD8+ T cells sorted from blood, taken in a trial of the OX40 agonist ivuxolimab. The rearrangement joins TRBV6-5 to TRBJ2-1, with TRBD2 identical over 7 bases. This sequence originates from an adult with an advanced solid tumor such as melanoma, head and neck, liver or kidney cancer. CDR3: CASSLIAGDYNEQFF. DNA of the CDR3: TGTGCCAGCAGTTTAATAGCGGGTGATTACAATGAGCAGTTCTTC.